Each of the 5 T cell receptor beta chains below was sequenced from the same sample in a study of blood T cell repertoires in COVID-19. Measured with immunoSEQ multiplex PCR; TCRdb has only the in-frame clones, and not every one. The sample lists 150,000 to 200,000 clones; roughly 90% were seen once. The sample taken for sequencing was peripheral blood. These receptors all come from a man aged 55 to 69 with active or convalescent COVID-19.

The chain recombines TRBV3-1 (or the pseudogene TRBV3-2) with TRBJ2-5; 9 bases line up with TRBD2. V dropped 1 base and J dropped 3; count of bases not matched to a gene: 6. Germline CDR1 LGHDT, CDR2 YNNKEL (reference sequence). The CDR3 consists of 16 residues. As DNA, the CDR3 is TGTGCCAGCAGCCAAGGTGCTAGCGGGGTGGAAGAGACCCAGTACTTC. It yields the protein CASSQGASGVEETQYF.

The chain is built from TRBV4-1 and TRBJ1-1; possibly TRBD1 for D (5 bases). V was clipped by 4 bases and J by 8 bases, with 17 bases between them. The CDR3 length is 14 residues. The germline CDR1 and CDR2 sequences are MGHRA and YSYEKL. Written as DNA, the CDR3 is TGCGCCAGCAGCCCAGGGATCAGACGCAGAGAAGCTTTCTTT. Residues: CASSPGIRRREAFF.

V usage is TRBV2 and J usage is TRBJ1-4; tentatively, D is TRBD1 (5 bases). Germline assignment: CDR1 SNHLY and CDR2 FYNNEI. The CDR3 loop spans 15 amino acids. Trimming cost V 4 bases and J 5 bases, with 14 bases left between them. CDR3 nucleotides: TGTGCCAGCAGTGTAACGGGGGTCCCCAATGAAAAACTGTTTTTT. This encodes CASSVTGVPNEKLFF.

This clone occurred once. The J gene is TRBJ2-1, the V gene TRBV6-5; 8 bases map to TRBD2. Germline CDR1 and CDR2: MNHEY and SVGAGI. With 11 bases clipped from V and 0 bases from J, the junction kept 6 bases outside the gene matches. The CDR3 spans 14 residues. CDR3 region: CAGTRDHSYNEQFF. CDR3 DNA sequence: TGTGCCGGGACTAGAGATCACTCCTACAATGAGCAGTTCTTC.

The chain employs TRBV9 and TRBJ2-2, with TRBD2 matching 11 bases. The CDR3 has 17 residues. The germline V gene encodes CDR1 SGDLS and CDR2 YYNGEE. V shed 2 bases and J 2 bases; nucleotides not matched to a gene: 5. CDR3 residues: CASSVSSGGRNTGELFF. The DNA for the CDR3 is TGTGCCAGCAGCGTTTCTAGCGGGGGGCGAAACACCGGGGAGCTGTTTTTT.